The TCR beta chain described here comes from a study of blood T cells in healthy people across ages. Overall study context: Through template switching, about one barcoded beta molecule was captured per two T cells, as measured in model experiments. General study results and limits: Among long-lived donors, naive CD4+ cells were more numerous and diversity higher than in aged donors.

The V gene's germline CDR1 is MNHEY and CDR2 SMNVEV (reference sequence). This CDR3 has 15 residues. Trimming left V 5 bases short and J 4 bases short, with 14 bases between. Concerning this clonotype: Antigen unknown.

The second PCR ran 7 to 11 cycles with a sample-barcoded 5' primer and J-beta primers. Each cDNA molecule, via a template-switch adaptor with 12 random nucleotides, was tagged. TCRdb re-called the 5' RACE reads through MiXCR, storing one row per CDR3 protein. The sample contains hundreds of thousands of distinct CDR3 sequences, roughly three fifths of which appear only once. There were at least 5 micrograms of total RNA extracted from every sample. Source material: blood. The rearrangement links TRBV27 to TRBJ1-4; D is perhaps TRBD1 (5 bases). This TCR came from a man aged 40-50 years in good health. In nucleotides, the CDR3 is TGTGCCAGCAGTGCACGGGACTATAGTAATGAAAAACTGTTTTTT. This gives the protein CASSARDYSNEKLFF.